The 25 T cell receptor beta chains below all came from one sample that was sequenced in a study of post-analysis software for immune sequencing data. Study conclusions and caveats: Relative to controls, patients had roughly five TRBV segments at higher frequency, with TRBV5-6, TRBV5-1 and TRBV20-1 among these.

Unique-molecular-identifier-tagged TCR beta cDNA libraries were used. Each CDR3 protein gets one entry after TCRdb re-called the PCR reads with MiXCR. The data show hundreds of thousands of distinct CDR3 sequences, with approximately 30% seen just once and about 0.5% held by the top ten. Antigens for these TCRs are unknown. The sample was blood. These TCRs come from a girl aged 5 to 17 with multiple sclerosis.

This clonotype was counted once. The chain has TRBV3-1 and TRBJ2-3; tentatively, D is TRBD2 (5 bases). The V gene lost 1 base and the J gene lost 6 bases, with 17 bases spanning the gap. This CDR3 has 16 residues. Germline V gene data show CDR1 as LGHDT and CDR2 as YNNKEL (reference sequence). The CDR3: CASSQGEGGIFDTQYF. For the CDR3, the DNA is TGTGCCAGCAGCCAAGGAGAGGGTGGCATATTTGATACGCAGTATTTT.

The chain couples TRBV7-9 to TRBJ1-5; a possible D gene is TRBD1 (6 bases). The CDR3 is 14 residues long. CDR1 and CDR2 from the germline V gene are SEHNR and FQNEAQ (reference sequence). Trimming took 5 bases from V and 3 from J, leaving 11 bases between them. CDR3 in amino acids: CASSKRTDNQPQHF. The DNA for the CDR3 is TGTGCCAGCAGCAAAAGGACAGACAATCAGCCCCAGCATTTT.

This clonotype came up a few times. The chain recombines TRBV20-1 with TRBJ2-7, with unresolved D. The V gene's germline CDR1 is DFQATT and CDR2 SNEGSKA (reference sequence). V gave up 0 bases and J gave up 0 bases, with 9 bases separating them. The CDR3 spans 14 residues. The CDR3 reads CSARDRLFSYEQYF. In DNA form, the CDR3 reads TGCAGTGCTAGAGATCGTCTCTTCTCCTACGAGCAGTACTTC.

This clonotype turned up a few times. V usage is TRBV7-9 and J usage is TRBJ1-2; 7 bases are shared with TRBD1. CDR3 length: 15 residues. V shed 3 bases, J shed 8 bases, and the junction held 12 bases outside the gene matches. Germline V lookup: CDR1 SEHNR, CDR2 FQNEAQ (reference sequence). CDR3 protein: CASSFRSTFRGGYTF. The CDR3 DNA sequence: TGTGCCAGCAGCTTCCGGTCTACCTTCAGGGGGGGCTACACCTTC.

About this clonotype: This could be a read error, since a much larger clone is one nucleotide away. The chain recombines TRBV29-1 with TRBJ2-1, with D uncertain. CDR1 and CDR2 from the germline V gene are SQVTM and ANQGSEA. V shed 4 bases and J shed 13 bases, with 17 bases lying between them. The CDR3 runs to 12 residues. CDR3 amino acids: CSVAYDLETQFF. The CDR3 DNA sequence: TGCAGCGTTGCCTATGACTTAGAGACCCAGTTCTTC.

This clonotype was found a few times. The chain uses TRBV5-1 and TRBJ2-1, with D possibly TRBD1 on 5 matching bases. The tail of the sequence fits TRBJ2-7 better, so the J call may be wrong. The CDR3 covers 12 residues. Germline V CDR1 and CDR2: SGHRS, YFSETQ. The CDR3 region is CASSSGYTEQYF. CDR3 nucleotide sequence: TGCGCCAGCAGCTCAGGGTACACTGAGCAGTACTTC.

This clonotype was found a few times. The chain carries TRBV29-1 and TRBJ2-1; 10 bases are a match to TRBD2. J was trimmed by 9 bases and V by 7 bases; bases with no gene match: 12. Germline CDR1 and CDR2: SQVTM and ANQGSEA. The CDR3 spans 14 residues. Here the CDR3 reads CSGLKLAGAGEQFF. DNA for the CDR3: TGCAGCGGACTAAAGCTAGCGGGAGCGGGTGAGCAGTTCTTC.

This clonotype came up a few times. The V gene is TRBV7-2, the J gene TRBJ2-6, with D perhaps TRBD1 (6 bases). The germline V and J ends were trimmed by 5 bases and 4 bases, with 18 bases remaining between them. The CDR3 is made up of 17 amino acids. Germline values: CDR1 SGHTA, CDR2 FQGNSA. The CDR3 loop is CASSLRRTGTGANVLTF. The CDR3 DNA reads TGTGCCAGCAGCCTTCGACGCACAGGGACCGGGGCCAACGTCCTGACTTTC.

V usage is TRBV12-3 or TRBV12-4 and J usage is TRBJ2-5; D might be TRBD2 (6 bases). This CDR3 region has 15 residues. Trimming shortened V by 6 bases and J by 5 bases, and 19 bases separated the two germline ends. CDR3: CASSLLVGDLETQYF. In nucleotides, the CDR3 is TGTGCCAGCAGCCTCCTTGTGGGGGACTTGGAGACCCAGTACTTC.

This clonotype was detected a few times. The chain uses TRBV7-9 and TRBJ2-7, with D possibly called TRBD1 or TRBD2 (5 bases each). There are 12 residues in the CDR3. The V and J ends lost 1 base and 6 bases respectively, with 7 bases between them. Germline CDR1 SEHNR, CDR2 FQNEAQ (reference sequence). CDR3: CASSLGGTEQYF. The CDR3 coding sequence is TGTGCCAGCAGCTTAGGAGGGACCGAGCAGTACTTC.

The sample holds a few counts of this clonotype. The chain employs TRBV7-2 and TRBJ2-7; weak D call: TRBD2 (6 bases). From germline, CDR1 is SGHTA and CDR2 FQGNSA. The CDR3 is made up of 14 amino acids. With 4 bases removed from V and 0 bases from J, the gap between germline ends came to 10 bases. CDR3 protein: CASSYGDFSYEQYF. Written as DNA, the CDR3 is TGTGCCAGCAGCTATGGGGACTTCTCCTACGAGCAGTACTTC.

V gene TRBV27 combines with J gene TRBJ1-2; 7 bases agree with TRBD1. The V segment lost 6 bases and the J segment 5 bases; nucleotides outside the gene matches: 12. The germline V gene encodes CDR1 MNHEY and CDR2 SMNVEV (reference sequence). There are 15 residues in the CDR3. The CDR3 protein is CASRSLTGWFYGYTF. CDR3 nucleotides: TGTGCCAGCAGGTCATTGACAGGGTGGTTTTATGGCTACACCTTC.

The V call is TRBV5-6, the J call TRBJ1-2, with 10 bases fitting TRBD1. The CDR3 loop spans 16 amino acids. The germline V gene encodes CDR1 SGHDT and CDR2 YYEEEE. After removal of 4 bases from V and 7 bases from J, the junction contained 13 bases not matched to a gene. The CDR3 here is CASSPGTGEAVGGYTF. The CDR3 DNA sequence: TGTGCCAGCAGCCCAGGGACAGGGGAAGCGGTAGGTGGCTACACCTTC.

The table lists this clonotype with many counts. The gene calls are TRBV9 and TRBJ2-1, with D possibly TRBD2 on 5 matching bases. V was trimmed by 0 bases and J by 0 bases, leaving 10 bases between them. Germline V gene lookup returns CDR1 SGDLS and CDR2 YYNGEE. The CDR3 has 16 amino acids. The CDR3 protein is CASSVGQRSSYNEQFF. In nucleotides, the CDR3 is TGTGCCAGCAGCGTAGGCCAGCGGTCCTCCTACAATGAGCAGTTCTTC.

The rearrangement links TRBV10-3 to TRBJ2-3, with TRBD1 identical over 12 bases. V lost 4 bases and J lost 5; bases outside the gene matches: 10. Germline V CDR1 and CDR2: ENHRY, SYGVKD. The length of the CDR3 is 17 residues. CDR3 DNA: TGTGCCATCAGTGGACGAACAAGGGACAGGGGGCGAGATACGCAGTATTTT. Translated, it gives CAISGRTRDRGRDTQYF.

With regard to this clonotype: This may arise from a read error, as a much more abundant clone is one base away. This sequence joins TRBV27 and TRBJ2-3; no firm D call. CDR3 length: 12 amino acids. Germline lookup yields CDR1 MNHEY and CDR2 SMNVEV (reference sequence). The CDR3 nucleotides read TGTGCCAGCGGTTGGAGCACAAATACGCAGTATTTT. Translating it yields CASGWSTNTQYF.

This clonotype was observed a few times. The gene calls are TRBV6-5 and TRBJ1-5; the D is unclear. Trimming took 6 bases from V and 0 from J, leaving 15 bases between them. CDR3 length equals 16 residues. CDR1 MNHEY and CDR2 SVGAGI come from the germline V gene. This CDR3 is CASSRGRINSNQPQHF. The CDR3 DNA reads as TGTGCCAGCAGCCGCGGACGGATCAATAGCAATCAGCCCCAGCATTTT.

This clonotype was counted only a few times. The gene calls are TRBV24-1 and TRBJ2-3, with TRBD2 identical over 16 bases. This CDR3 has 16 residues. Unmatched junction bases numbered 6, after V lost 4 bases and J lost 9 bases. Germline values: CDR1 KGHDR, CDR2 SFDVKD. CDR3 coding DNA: TGTGCCACCAGTGAATCGGGACTAGCGGGAGGGAAGACGCAGTATTTT. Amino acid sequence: CATSESGLAGGKTQYF.

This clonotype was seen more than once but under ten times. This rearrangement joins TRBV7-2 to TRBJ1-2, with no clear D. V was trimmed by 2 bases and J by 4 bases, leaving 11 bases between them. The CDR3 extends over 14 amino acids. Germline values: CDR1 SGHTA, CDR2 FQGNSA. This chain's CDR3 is CASSLSLVGYGYTF. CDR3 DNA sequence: TGTGCCAGCAGCTTATCCTTGGTGGGCTATGGCTACACCTTC.

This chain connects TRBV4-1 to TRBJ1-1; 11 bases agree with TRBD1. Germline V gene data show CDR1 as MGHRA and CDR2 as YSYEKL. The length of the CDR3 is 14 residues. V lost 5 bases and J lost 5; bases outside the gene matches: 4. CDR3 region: CASSFRDRGTEAFF. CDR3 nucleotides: TGCGCCAGCAGCTTCCGGGACAGGGGGACTGAAGCTTTCTTT.

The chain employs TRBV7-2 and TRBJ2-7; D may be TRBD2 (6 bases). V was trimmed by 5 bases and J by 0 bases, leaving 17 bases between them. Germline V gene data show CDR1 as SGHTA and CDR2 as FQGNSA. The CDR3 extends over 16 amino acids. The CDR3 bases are TGTGCCAGCAGCCCCCCTTCCGGGAGTAGCTCCTACGAGCAGTACTTC. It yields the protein CASSPPSGSSSYEQYF.

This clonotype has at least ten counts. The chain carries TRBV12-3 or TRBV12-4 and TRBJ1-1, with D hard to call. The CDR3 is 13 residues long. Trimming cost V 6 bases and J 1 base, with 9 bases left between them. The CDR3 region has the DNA TGTGCCAGCAGCTTTGCGGGGAACACTGAAGCTTTCTTT. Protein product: CASSFAGNTEAFF.

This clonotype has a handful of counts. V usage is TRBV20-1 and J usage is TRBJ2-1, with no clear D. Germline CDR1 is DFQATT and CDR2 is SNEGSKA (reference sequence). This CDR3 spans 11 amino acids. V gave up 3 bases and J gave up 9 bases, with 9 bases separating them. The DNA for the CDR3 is TGCAGTGCTAGGGGGTCGGGTGAGCAGTTCTTC. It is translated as CSARGSGEQFF.

In DNA form, the CDR3 reads TGCGCCAGCACTCTTGGGGACAGGGATGGTGTTGAGCAGTTCTTC. Encoded protein: CASTLGDRDGVEQFF. The rearrangement links TRBV5-1 to TRBJ2-1; 9 nucleotides agree with TRBD1. The CDR3 runs to 15 residues. Germline V lookup: CDR1 SGHRS, CDR2 YFSETQ. With 6 bases clipped from V and 9 bases from J, the junction kept 13 bases outside the gene matches.

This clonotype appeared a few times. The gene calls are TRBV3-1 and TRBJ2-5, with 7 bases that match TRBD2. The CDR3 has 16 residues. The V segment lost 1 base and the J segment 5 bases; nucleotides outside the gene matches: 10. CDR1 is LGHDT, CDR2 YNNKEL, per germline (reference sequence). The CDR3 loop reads CASSQAPGLPVETQYF. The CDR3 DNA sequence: TGTGCCAGCAGCCAAGCCCCGGGACTACCAGTGGAGACCCAGTACTTC.